Listed below are T cell receptor beta chains from one sample, sequenced in a study of T cell repertoires in cytomegalovirus infection. TCRdb re-derived calls from the reads in MiXCR, one entry per CDR3 protein. The table lists around 210,000 distinct CDR3 sequences, approximately 7% of them singletons. Sequenced sample: PBMCs. The receptors originated from a human donor in good health (CMV status not recorded). Some clones in this sample may be carry-over from other donors' samples. Both conserved end residues are part of each CDR3. The order of the fields is J gene, D gene, V gene, clone size, CDR3 DNA, CDR3 protein. The D gene is left open where the match is weak. The listing skips clone size in some rows; elsewhere it reads once, few, many or a size class.

>TRBJ1-4|TRBD1|TRBV28|many
TGTGCCAGCAGCCTACTGGGACAGGGAATTAATGAAAAACTGTTTTTT
CASSLLGQGINEKLFF
>TRBJ1-2|TRBD1|TRBV7-2|many
TGTGCCAGGGCGACAGGGTTAGACTACACCTTC
CARATGLDYTF
>TRBJ2-3|NA|TRBV7-2|NA
TGTGCCAGCAGCCCCCCGGAGCGGGTGGCTAGCTGGCATACGCAGTATTTT
CASSPPERVASWHTQYF
>TRBJ2-7|TRBD1|TRBV20-1|NA
TGCAGTGCTGAGTCGGGACAGGGAAACCACGAGCAGTACTTC
CSAESGQGNHEQYF
>TRBJ1-2|TRBD1|TRBV7-2|many
TGTGCCAGCAGCTCGGACAGGGGAATCCATGGCTACACCTTC
CASSSDRGIHGYTF
>TRBJ2-3|TRBD1|TRBV7-2|many
TGTGCCAGCAGCTTAGAGCAGGGGGCGGGTTCAGATACGCAGTATTTT
CASSLEQGAGSDTQYF
>TRBJ2-1|NA|TRBV7-2|many
TGTGCCAGCAGGTGGGGCCCGTACAATGAGCAGTTCTTC
CASRWGPYNEQFF
>TRBJ2-3|NA|TRBV29-1|many
TGCAGCGTCCCCCGCGACGGGGGCACAGATACGCAGTATTTT
CSVPRDGGTDTQYF
>TRBJ2-3|NA|TRBV5-1|few
TGCGCCAGCAGCTTGGTCATTGGCACAGATACGCAGTATTTT
CASSLVIGTDTQYF
>TRBJ1-5|NA|TRBV7-2|many
TGTGCCAGCAGCCCCCCTGGACAGATTCATCAGCCCCAGCATTTT
CASSPPGQIHQPQHF
>TRBJ1-2|NA|TRBV7-9|many
TGTGCCAGCAGCCCCAGACGGACAGAAATGAACTATGGCTACACCTTC
CASSPRRTEMNYGYTF
>TRBJ1-2|TRBD1|TRBV29-1|NA
TGCAGCGTTGATTCCGGACAGGGGGCGAATGGCTACACCTTC
CSVDSGQGANGYTF
>TRBJ1-1|NA|TRBV6-2/TRBV6-3|many
TGTGCCAGCAGTTCCTACTCCCAAGCAGAAGGGGAGCTGAACACTGAAGCTTTCTTT
CASSSYSQAEGELNTEAFF
>TRBJ1-6|NA|TRBV28|many
TGTGCCAGCAGTTTCGGGCAGTCTAGCTCACCCCTCCACTTT
CASSFGQSSSPLHF
>TRBJ1-1|NA|TRBV7-8|many
TGTGCCAGCAGCTTAAGCGGGAGGATGAACACTGAAGCTTTCTTT
CASSLSGRMNTEAFF
>TRBJ2-7|TRBD1|TRBV20-1|many
TGCAGTGCACCAACCGGGACAGCCACCTACGAGCAGTACTTC
CSAPTGTATYEQYF
>TRBJ1-1|NA|TRBV18|many
TGTGCCAGCTCACCAACCCAGAACACTGAAGCTTTCTTT
CASSPTQNTEAFF
>TRBJ1-1|NA|TRBV29-1|many
TGCAGCGTTGAACTCGCAATACGGAACACTGAAGCTTTCTTT
CSVELAIRNTEAFF
>TRBJ2-5|NA|TRBV19|many
TGTGCCAGTAGGGGCAGGGCACAAGAGACCCAGTACTTC
CASRGRAQETQYF
>TRBJ2-5|NA|TRBV20-1|many
TGCAGTGCTAGAGATCGAGAGAGTTTACTTCCAGGACAGACTCTTAAAGAGACCCAGTACTTC
CSARDRESLLPGQTLKETQYF
>TRBJ2-2|TRBD1|TRBV5-1|many
TGCGCCAGCAGCCCGATACCGACAGGGGGAGGAGACGGGGAGCTGTTTTTT
CASSPIPTGGGDGELFF
>TRBJ2-1|TRBD1|TRBV11-3|many
TGTGCCAGCAGCTCCCAACTTCGGGGACAGCGGTTCTTC
CASSSQLRGQRFF
>TRBJ1-3|NA|TRBV20-1|few
TGCAGTGCCCAGGGTTTTTCTGGAAACACCATATATTTT
CSAQGFSGNTIYF
>TRBJ2-7|NA|TRBV29-1|NA
TGCAGCATTGAAGGGGACGGGACCTACGAGCAGTACTTC
CSIEGDGTYEQYF
>TRBJ1-5|NA|TRBV3-1|few
TGTGCCAGCAGCCAGGTTATTGGGGATCAGCCCCAGCATTTT
CASSQVIGDQPQHF
>TRBJ2-5|TRBD1|TRBV10-3|many
TGTGCCATCACCAAGGACAGGGCCCAAGAGACCCAGTACTTC
CAITKDRAQETQYF
>TRBJ2-3|NA|TRBV20-1|many
TGCAGTGCTAGAGGTCACGGGCCCCGCTCTAGCACAGATACGCAGTATTTT
CSARGHGPRSSTDTQYF
>TRBJ1-2|NA|TRBV7-2|NA
TGTGCCAGCAGCTTAAAAACCGGGCCTCAAGGCTACACCTTC
CASSLKTGPQGYTF
>TRBJ1-1|NA|TRBV28|few
TGTGCCAGCAGCCCGGCGGGGGGCCCGAACACTGAAGCTTTCTTT
CASSPAGGPNTEAFF
>TRBJ2-1|TRBD2|TRBV7-2|many
TGTGCCAGCAGCTTACGGGGGGGGGCCGGGGTTGAGCAGTTCTTC
CASSLRGGAGVEQFF
>TRBJ1-1|NA|TRBV18|many
TGTGCCAGCTCTCAGACAGCCAGGAACACTGAAGCTTTCTTT
CASSQTARNTEAFF
>TRBJ1-1|NA|TRBV29-1|many
TGCAGCGTTGATTGGGAGGTGGGGAACACTGAAGCTTTCTTT
CSVDWEVGNTEAFF
>TRBJ1-5|TRBD1|TRBV12-3/TRBV12-4|many
TGTGCCAGCAGTTTACAGGGGGAGAATCAGCCCCAGCATTTT
CASSLQGENQPQHF
>TRBJ1-2|NA|TRBV5-1|NA
TGCGCCAGCAGCTTGGGTCAGCCTAATGGCTACACCTTC
CASSLGQPNGYTF
>TRBJ1-6|NA|TRBV6-2/TRBV6-3|many
TGTGCCAGCACCTACGGGACGGAGAATTCACCCCTCCACTTT
CASTYGTENSPLHF
>TRBJ1-3|NA|TRBV20-1|many
TGCAGTGCTAGGCGGACAGAGGAAAACACCATATATTTT
CSARRTEENTIYF
>TRBJ2-5|NA|TRBV7-2|many
TGTGCCAGCAGCTCCCCGCGAGGCCGAGAGACCCAGTACTTC
CASSSPRGRETQYF
>TRBJ2-1|NA|TRBV11-3|many
TGTGCCAGCAGTTTACTTAGGGATGAGCAGTTCTTC
CASSLLRDEQFF
>TRBJ2-1|NA|TRBV19|many
TGTGCCAGTAGTTTGCTAGGACAGAGCCTAAATGAGCAGTTCTTC
CASSLLGQSLNEQFF
>TRBJ2-7|NA|TRBV20-1|many
TGCAGTGCTAGAGAGACATACGAGCAGTACTTC
CSARETYEQYF
>TRBJ2-3|TRBD2|TRBV30|many
TGTGCCTGGGGACTAGCGGCTAGCACAGATACGCAGTATTTT
CAWGLAASTDTQYF
>TRBJ1-6|TRBD1|TRBV28|many
TGTGCCAGCAGCTTCACAGGGGTTAGCTCCTATAATTCACCCCTCCACTTT
CASSFTGVSSYNSPLHF
>TRBJ2-1|TRBD2|TRBV28|many
TGTGCCAGCAGTTCCCCTAGCGGGGGGGCTTTCAATGAGCAGTTCTTC
CASSSPSGGAFNEQFF
>TRBJ1-1|NA|TRBV10-1|many
TGCGCCAGCAGTGGAAGGAGGGAAAGGACGGCTGAAGCTTTCTTT
CASSGRRERTAEAFF
>TRBJ2-3|TRBD1|TRBV29-1|many
TGCAGCGTTGATCCTCAGGACAGGGAAAAAAGCCCAGATACGCAGTATTTT
CSVDPQDREKSPDTQYF
>TRBJ1-4|NA|TRBV13|NA
TGTGCCAGCAGCTACCCCCGGGGAGGTGCAACTAATGAAAAACTGTTTTTT
CASSYPRGGATNEKLFF
>TRBJ2-1|NA|TRBV19|few
TGTGCCAGTAGTATAACCTACAGGTCACCAAGGGCCCAGCAGTTCTTC
CASSITYRSPRAQQFF
>TRBJ2-5|NA|TRBV2|many
TGTGCCAGCAGTCGGGAGTCGGGTCAAGAGACCCAGTACTTC
CASSRESGQETQYF
>TRBJ1-4|NA|TRBV20-1|many
TGCAGTGCCGCCAAAGACAGCTCTAATGAAAAACTGTTTTTT
CSAAKDSSNEKLFF
>TRBJ2-5|NA|TRBV19|few
TGTGCCAGCGAGTCGGGGGAGACCCAGTACTTC
CASESGETQYF
>TRBJ2-7|NA|TRBV2|many
TGTGCCAGCAGGAACCGGGGGAGGGGGCGAGGCGAGCAGTACTTC
CASRNRGRGRGEQYF
>TRBJ1-5|NA|TRBV9|few
TGTGCCAGCAGCGACCGGGACAATAGCAATCAGCCCCAGCATTTT
CASSDRDNSNQPQHF
>TRBJ2-6|NA|TRBV28|many
TGTGCCAGCATCCCCCAGGCCTTAGGCTCTGGGGCCAACGTCCTGACTTTC
CASIPQALGSGANVLTF
>TRBJ2-7|TRBD1|TRBV20-1|many
TGCAGTGCTAGAGGCCCCGGGACAGGGTACGAGCAGTACTTC
CSARGPGTGYEQYF
>TRBJ1-1|NA|TRBV7-2|many
TGTGCCAGCAGCACCGGGACGGTGAACACTGAAGCTTTCTTT
CASSTGTVNTEAFF